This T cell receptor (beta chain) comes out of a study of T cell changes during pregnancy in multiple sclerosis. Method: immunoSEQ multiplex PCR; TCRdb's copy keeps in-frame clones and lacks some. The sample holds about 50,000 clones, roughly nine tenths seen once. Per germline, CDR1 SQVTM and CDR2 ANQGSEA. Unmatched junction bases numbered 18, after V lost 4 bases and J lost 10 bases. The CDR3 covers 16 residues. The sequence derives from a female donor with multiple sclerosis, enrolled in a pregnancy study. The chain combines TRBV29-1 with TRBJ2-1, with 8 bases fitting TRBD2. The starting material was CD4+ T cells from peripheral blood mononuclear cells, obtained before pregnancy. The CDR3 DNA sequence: TGCAGCGTTGTGGCCCCGGTCGGGAGGGCCCGAAGGGAGCAGTTCTTC. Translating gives CSVVAPVGRARREQFF.